This T cell receptor (beta chain) comes out of a study of radiotherapy plus CTLA-4 blockade in lung cancer. Study-wide context: For 18% of patients, objective responses occurred, and roughly 30% had disease control.

The CDR3 runs to 16 residues. V lost 5 bases to trimming and J lost 4 bases; unmatched junction nucleotides: 10. Germline CDR1 is SEHNR and CDR2 is FQNEAQ (reference sequence). The assay was immunoSEQ multiplex PCR, and TCRdb's table has in-frame clones only and misses some. The table lists 81,000 or so clones, around 83% of them singletons. Sequenced here: peripheral blood, sampled from a patient treated with radiotherapy plus ipilimumab. This rearrangement joins TRBV7-9 to TRBJ2-5, with 10 bases that match TRBD2. The sequence came from a human donor with non-small cell lung cancer that progressed on radiotherapy plus ipilimumab. The CDR3 protein is CASSPPSGGMLETQYF. CDR3 sequence (DNA): TGTGCCAGCAGCCCCCCTAGCGGGGGTATGTTAGAGACCCAGTACTTC.